This passage covers 16 T cell receptor beta chains from one sample sequenced in a study of blood T cell repertoires in COVID-19. Here immunoSEQ multiplex PCR was the method, and the copy in TCRdb shows in-frame clones only, minus some. The table records a few hundred thousand clones, approximately 84% of them present only once. The sequencing sample was made of PBMCs or T cells enriched from blood (not recorded which). The receptors come from a man aged 30-40 years who had recovered from COVID-19.

The chain employs TRBV2 and TRBJ1-5, with D perhaps matching TRBD1 (6 bases). The V end was cut by 7 bases, the J end by 1 base, with 17 bases between. The CDR3 extends over 16 amino acids. Germline V lookup: CDR1 SNHLY, CDR2 FYNNEI. This CDR3 is CASTAQGLGSNQPQHF. DNA of the CDR3: TGTGCCAGCACTGCACAGGGATTGGGAAGCAATCAGCCCCAGCATTTT.

This clone has only a few counts. V gene TRBV5-1 combines with J gene TRBJ1-5, with D tentatively TRBD1 (5 bases). CDR1 is SGHRS and CDR2 is YFSETQ in the germline V gene. Trimming removed 0 bases at V and 4 bases at J, with 8 bases between. The CDR3 sequence is 14 residues long. CDR3 coding DNA: TGCGCCAGCAGCTTGGCCGCAGGGAATCAGCCCCAGCATTTT. Its protein is CASSLAAGNQPQHF.

V is TRBV6-5 and J is TRBJ2-1; D unresolved. V lost 5 bases, J lost 0 bases, and 8 bases lay in between. In germline, CDR1 is MNHEY, CDR2 SVGAGI. The CDR3 sequence is 14 residues long. CDR3 protein: CASSLLSSYNEQFF. CDR3 bases: TGTGCCAGCAGTCTTCTTAGCTCCTACAATGAGCAGTTCTTC.

V usage is TRBV5-1 and J usage is TRBJ1-4; 8 bases are a match to TRBD1. Germline CDR1 reads SGHRS; CDR2 reads YFSETQ. The CDR3 spans 15 residues. V dropped 5 bases and J dropped 5; count of bases not matched to a gene: 8. CDR3 in DNA: TGCGCCAGCAGGGAGTCGACAGGGGAGAATGAAAAACTGTTTTTT. As protein: CASRESTGENEKLFF.

V gene TRBV14 combines with J gene TRBJ2-7; TRBD2 aligns across 11 bases. Trimming removed 3 bases from V and 0 bases from J; junction bases left unmatched: 4. The CDR3 covers 16 residues. The germline V gene encodes CDR1 SGHDN and CDR2 FVKESK. This CDR3 is CASSHTSGSFSYEQYF. The CDR3 DNA reads TGTGCCAGCAGCCACACTAGCGGGAGTTTCTCCTACGAGCAGTACTTC.

This clone showed up just once. This chain connects TRBV28 to TRBJ2-7; 7 bases fit TRBD1. Germline CDR1 MDHEN, CDR2 SYDVKM. Trimming cost V 7 bases and J 2 bases; bases outside gene matches: 11. The CDR3 runs to 15 residues. The DNA of the CDR3 is TGTGCCAGCAAGGGGGCCACAATAGAAACCTACGAGCAGTACTTC. Translated, it gives CASKGATIETYEQYF.

V is TRBV6-2 or TRBV6-3 and J is TRBJ2-7, with 10 bases that match TRBD1. From germline, CDR1 is MNHEY and CDR2 SVGEGT. CDR3 length: 17 residues. V shed 1 base and J 3 bases; nucleotides not matched to a gene: 9. The CDR3 is CASSYLPGTGVLYEQYF. CDR3 DNA: TGTGCCAGCAGTTACTTACCCGGGACAGGGGTTCTCTACGAGCAGTACTTC.

The chain couples TRBV7-2 to TRBJ1-6; no definite D call. This CDR3 is built from 17 residues. V was trimmed by 0 bases and J by 0 bases, leaving 9 bases between them. Looked up from germline, CDR1 is SGHTA and CDR2 is FQGNSA. The CDR3 is CASSLAAMSSYNSPLHF. CDR3 bases: TGTGCCAGCAGCTTAGCAGCTATGAGCTCCTATAATTCACCCCTCCACTTT.

The gene calls are TRBV18 and TRBJ2-5; 8 bases are a match to TRBD2. Trimming removed 3 bases from V and 5 bases from J; junction bases left unmatched: 8. This CDR3 spans 15 amino acids. In germline, CDR1 is KGHSH, CDR2 LQKENI. CDR3 nucleotides: TGTGCCAGCTCACCGACGGGGGGGCACGGGGAGACCCAGTACTTC. Translating gives CASSPTGGHGETQYF.

V is TRBV6-5 and J is TRBJ2-2, with D possibly matching TRBD1 (5 bases). Germline V gene lookup returns CDR1 MNHEY and CDR2 SVGAGI. CDR3 length: 14 amino acids. V was pared by 5 bases and J by 1 base, with 8 bases between. This chain's CDR3 is CASSPTVNTGELFF. The CDR3 coding sequence is TGTGCCAGCAGTCCGACAGTGAACACCGGGGAGCTGTTTTTT.

The V call is TRBV6-5, the J call TRBJ1-5; D remains ambiguous. Germline V CDR1 and CDR2: MNHEY, SVGAGI. The CDR3 contains 13 residues. V was shortened by 6 bases and J by 4 bases, with 10 bases between the two germline ends. The CDR3 nucleotides read TGTGCCAGCAGAGTACACGCAAATCAGCCCCAGCATTTT. Its protein is CASRVHANQPQHF.

The V call is TRBV10-1, the J call TRBJ1-1, with a tentative D call TRBD1 (6 bases). This CDR3 is built from 15 residues. Germline CDR1 reads WNHNN; CDR2 reads SYGVQD (reference sequence). Deletions cut 0 bases from V and 3 bases from J, with 11 bases between. CDR3 amino acids: CASSESHRADTEAFF. For the CDR3, the DNA is TGCGCCAGCAGTGAGTCCCACAGGGCGGACACTGAAGCTTTCTTT.

The chain has TRBV24-1 and TRBJ1-2, with 8 bases lining up with TRBD1. J gave up 8 bases and V 4 bases, and 8 bases lay outside the gene matches. The germline V gene has CDR1 KGHDR and CDR2 SFDVKD. CDR3 length: 14 residues. The CDR3: CATSDHVRGQGYTF. The CDR3 DNA reads TGTGCCACCAGTGACCACGTCAGGGGGCAGGGCTACACCTTC.

The chain has TRBV29-1 and TRBJ2-7, with 8 positions matching TRBD2. The CDR3 consists of 12 residues. Germline assignment: CDR1 SQVTM and CDR2 ANQGSEA. Here the CDR3 DNA reads TGCAGTTTTCGGGGGGGCAGCGACGAGCAGTACTTC. It codes for CSFRGGSDEQYF.

The chain combines TRBV11-1 with TRBJ2-3, with 9 bases fitting TRBD2. J was trimmed by 6 bases and V by 5 bases; bases with no gene match: 6. This CDR3 has 14 amino acids. The germline CDR1 and CDR2 sequences are SGHAT and FQDESV (reference sequence). The CDR3 region is CASSQGTSMDTQYF. CDR3 nucleotides: TGTGCCAGCAGCCAAGGGACTAGCATGGATACGCAGTATTTT.

The rearrangement uses TRBV24-1 and TRBJ2-7; 9 positions match TRBD2. The J segment lost 7 bases and the V segment lost 5 bases, leaving 17 bases of the junction unmatched. CDR3 length: 17 residues. Germline lookup yields CDR1 KGHDR and CDR2 SFDVKD. The CDR3 loop is CATSGSGSGLSLGEQYF. In nucleotides, the CDR3 is TGTGCCACCAGTGGTAGCGGGAGTGGCCTCTCCCTGGGGGAGCAGTACTTC.